These 3 T cell receptor beta chains came from one sample sequenced in a study of T cell clones after liver transplantation. Data came from immunoSEQ multiplex PCR; TCRdb stores just in-frame clones and leaves some out. Seen here are roughly 100,000 clones, approximately 79% observed once, and the top ten hold 2.5% to 3%. The sequenced sample was CD4+ T cells from blood, obtained around 48 months after liver transplant. Source of these receptors: a human patient who received a liver transplant. Some T cells could come from the graft donor.

The chain employs TRBV7-3 and TRBJ2-2, with 7 bases matching TRBD1. Trimming removed 1 base from V and 0 bases from J; junction bases left unmatched: 17. CDR1 is SGHTA, CDR2 FQGTGA, per germline. The CDR3 extends over 21 amino acids. This CDR3 is CASSLKGSTGTERSNTGELFF. The CDR3 DNA reads TGTGCCAGCAGCTTAAAAGGGTCGACAGGGACGGAGCGGTCGAACACCGGGGAGCTGTTTTTT.

The V and J genes are TRBV5-1 and TRBJ2-1; 10 bases agree with TRBD2. V gave up 4 bases and J gave up 12 bases; unmatched junction bases: 7. CDR3 length equals 13 residues. The germline gives CDR1 SGHRS, CDR2 YFSETQ. The CDR3 nucleotides read TGCGCCAGCAGCCGTATAGCGGGAGGCGCGCAGTTCTTC. It specifies CASSRIAGGAQFF.

This chain connects TRBV2 to TRBJ1-1; 7 nucleotides line up with TRBD1. The germline CDR1 and CDR2 sequences are SNHLY and FYNNEI. CDR3 length: 15 amino acids. V shed 3 bases, J shed 1 base, and the junction held 5 bases outside the gene matches. The CDR3 here is CASSDSTGRNTEAFF. In nucleotides, the CDR3 is TGTGCCAGCAGTGACTCGACAGGGAGGAACACTGAAGCTTTCTTT. The variable domain in full, completed from reference TRBV2 and TRBJ1-1, reads EPEVTQTPSHQVTQMGQEVILRCVPISNHLYFYWYRQILGQKVEFLVSFYNNEISEKSEIFDDQFSVERPDGSNFTLKIRSTKLEDSAMYFCASSDSTGRNTEAFFGQGTRLTVV.